Presented here are 13 T cell receptor beta chains from one specimen sequenced in a study of blood T cells in healthy people across ages. A sample-barcoded 5' primer and a J-beta primer mix were used in a second PCR of roughly 7 to 11 cycles. In TCRdb, the 5' RACE reads were re-called with MiXCR into one record per CDR3 protein. The sample lists more than 700,000 distinct CDR3 sequences; roughly 50% were seen once. Sequencing input: blood. These receptors all stem from a man of 80 years or more in good health.

The genes are TRBV28 and TRBJ2-7, with D perhaps matching TRBD1 or TRBD2 (5 bases each). Trimming took 5 bases from V and 4 from J, leaving 18 bases between them. The germline V gene encodes CDR1 MDHEN and CDR2 SYDVKM. The CDR3 is made up of 15 amino acids. CDR3 in amino acids: CASSDSGTPVYEQYF. The CDR3 DNA reads TGTGCCAGCAGTGATTCAGGGACCCCTGTATACGAGCAGTACTTC. The full variable domain, with the rest looked up from reference TRBV28 and TRBJ2-7, is DVKVTQSSRYLVKRTGEKVFLECVQDMDHENMFWYRQDPGLGLRLIYFSYDVKMKEKGDIPEGYSVSREKKERFSLILESASTNQTSMYLCASSDSGTPVYEQYFGPGTRLTVT.

The J gene is TRBJ1-5, the V gene TRBV4-1; the D gene is possibly TRBD1 (5 bases). The V gene lost 4 bases and the J gene lost 1 base, with 11 bases spanning the gap. The CDR3 consists of 15 residues. The germline gives CDR1 MGHRA, CDR2 YSYEKL. The CDR3 here is CASSPTAKSNQPQHF. Written as DNA, the CDR3 is TGCGCCAGCAGCCCGACAGCGAAGAGCAATCAGCCCCAGCATTTT.

This clonotype was observed a few times. The CDR3 DNA follows: TGTGCCATCAGTTCGACCGGACAGGGAGGCTATGGCTACACCTTC. Translation: CAISSTGQGGYGYTF. This chain joins TRBV10-3 and TRBJ1-2, with 8 bases lining up with TRBD1. The trim removed 5 bases at V and 4 bases at J, leaving 9 bases unmatched. From germline, CDR1 is ENHRY and CDR2 SYGVKD. The length of the CDR3 is 15 residues.

The gene calls are TRBV24-1 and TRBJ1-5, with 7 bases fitting TRBD1. This CDR3 comprises 15 residues. Germline CDR1 is KGHDR and CDR2 is SFDVKD. The V and J ends lost 5 bases and 6 bases, in that order; junction bases with no gene match: 9. CDR3 in amino acids: CATSAATGPGQPQHF. The CDR3 DNA reads as TGTGCCACCAGTGCCGCGACAGGGCCGGGTCAGCCCCAGCATTTT.

V and J are TRBV24-1 and TRBJ2-5; maybe TRBD1 (6 bases). Germline V gene data show CDR1 as KGHDR and CDR2 as SFDVKD. The CDR3 covers 15 residues. The V end was cut by 4 bases, the J end by 2 bases, with 13 bases between. The CDR3 sequence: CATSDPSQGQETQYF. DNA for the CDR3: TGTGCCACCAGTGACCCTAGTCAGGGGCAAGAGACCCAGTACTTC.

The chain uses TRBV4-1 and TRBJ2-7, with TRBD2 matching 9 bases. CDR1 is MGHRA and CDR2 is YSYEKL in the germline V gene. The ends lost 5 bases at V and 1 base at J; junction bases unmatched: 9. The CDR3 contains 16 residues. The DNA of the CDR3 is TGCGCCAGCAGCGGCGGGAGGGGGCTACAGTCCTACGAGCAGTACTTC. Translation: CASSGGRGLQSYEQYF.

This clonotype has only a few counts. The rearrangement uses TRBV12-3 or TRBV12-4 and TRBJ1-5, with D maybe TRBD1 (5 bases). CDR3 length: 13 residues. V lost 3 bases, J lost 7 bases, and 10 bases lay in between. CDR3 amino acids: CASSFRVRQPQHF. CDR3 DNA: TGTGCCAGCAGTTTCAGGGTCCGCCAGCCCCAGCATTTT.

The J gene is TRBJ2-6, the V gene TRBV20-1; D is ambiguous. Trimming left V 4 bases short and J 3 bases short, with 10 bases between. CDR3 size: 14 residues. CDR1 is DFQATT, CDR2 SNEGSKA, per germline (reference sequence). The CDR3 spells CSAISLGGANVLTF. CDR3 sequence (DNA): TGCAGTGCTATTTCTTTGGGTGGGGCCAACGTCCTGACTTTC.

This sequence joins TRBV10-3 and TRBJ2-3; TRBD2 matches 13 bases. Germline V gene lookup returns CDR1 ENHRY and CDR2 SYGVKD. The CDR3 covers 14 residues. V was pared by 7 bases and J by 6 bases, with 4 bases of the junction left unmatched. This chain's CDR3 is CAIMGTSGKDTQYF. CDR3 coding DNA: TGTGCCATCATGGGGACTAGCGGGAAGGATACGCAGTATTTT.

CDR3 amino acids: CALGTGGLSTEAFF. The CDR3 DNA is TGTGCCCTCGGGACAGGGGGCTTGAGCACTGAAGCTTTCTTT. The V call is TRBV30, the J call TRBJ1-1; 12 nucleotides match TRBD1. The CDR3 consists of 14 residues. With 8 bases clipped from V and 4 bases from J, the junction kept 8 bases outside the gene matches. Per germline, CDR1 GTSNPN and CDR2 SVGIG (reference sequence).

This clonotype was counted only a few times. The rearrangement joins TRBV7-9 to TRBJ1-2, with 7 bases fitting TRBD1. The CDR3 totals 15 residues. The junction had 14 bases not matched to a gene; V was cut back by 5 bases and J by 8 bases. Germline values: CDR1 SEHNR, CDR2 FQNEAQ (reference sequence). The CDR3 loop reads CASSPPGQSLSGYTF. The CDR3 nucleotides are TGTGCCAGCAGCCCCCCGGGACAGAGTCTTAGCGGCTACACCTTC.

CDR3 sequence (DNA): TGTGCCATCACGAGACTAGCGGGAGGGGGGAGCTCCTACAATGAGCAGTTCTTC. Residues: CAITRLAGGGSSYNEQFF. The V call is TRBV10-3, the J call TRBJ2-1; 14 positions agree with TRBD2. CDR3 length equals 18 residues. V was clipped by 7 bases and J by 0 bases; unmatched bases: 8. Looked up from germline, CDR1 is ENHRY and CDR2 is SYGVKD.

This clonotype was counted a few times. The chain links TRBV20-1 to TRBJ2-3; 9 bases are shared with TRBD1. CDR1 is DFQATT and CDR2 is SNEGSKA in the germline V gene (reference sequence). Losses at the gene ends were 6 bases for V and 14 bases for J; bases not matched to a gene: 15. The CDR3 is 13 residues long. CDR3 bases: TGCAGTGCCCGGGACAGGGTTGACAGATACGCGTATTTT. This codes for CSARDRVDRYAYF.